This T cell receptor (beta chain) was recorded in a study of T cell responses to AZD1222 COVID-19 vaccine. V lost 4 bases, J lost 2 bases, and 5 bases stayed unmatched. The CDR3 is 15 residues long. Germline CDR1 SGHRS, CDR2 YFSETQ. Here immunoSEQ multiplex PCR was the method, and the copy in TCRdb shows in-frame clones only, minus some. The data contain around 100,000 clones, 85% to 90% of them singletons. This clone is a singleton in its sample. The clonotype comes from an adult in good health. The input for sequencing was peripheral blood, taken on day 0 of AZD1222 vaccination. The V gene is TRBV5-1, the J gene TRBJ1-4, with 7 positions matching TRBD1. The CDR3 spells CASSPEGATNEKLFF. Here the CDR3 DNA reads TGCGCCAGCAGCCCGGAGGGGGCCACTAATGAAAAACTGTTTTTT.